Below are 17 T cell receptor beta chains sequenced from a single sample in a study of OX40 agonist ivuxolimab in advanced cancers. The table came from immunoSEQ multiplex PCR; TCRdb's copy has only in-frame clones and leaves some out. The table shows some 66,000 clones, with around nine tenths occurring only once. The specimen comprised CD4+ or CD8+ T cells sorted from blood, sampled in a trial of the OX40 agonist ivuxolimab. The source is an adult with an advanced solid tumor such as melanoma, head and neck, liver or kidney cancer.

This chain connects TRBV5-6 to TRBJ2-7; 7 nucleotides align to TRBD2. Germline V gene data show CDR1 as SGHDT and CDR2 as YYEEEE. Losses at the gene ends were 4 bases for V and 4 bases for J; bases not matched to a gene: 17. The CDR3 has 17 residues. The CDR3 spells CASSVLQTGTIQYEQYF. CDR3 nucleotides: TGTGCCAGCAGCGTCCTACAAACCGGGACTATACAATACGAGCAGTACTTC.

This chain links TRBV7-6 with TRBJ2-1, with 11 bases aligning to TRBD2. There are 15 residues in the CDR3. V was clipped by 5 bases and J by 3 bases; unmatched bases: 3. Germline loops: CDR1 SGHVS, CDR2 FNYEAQ. The CDR3 nucleotides read TGTGCCAGCAGCCAGGGACTAGCGGACTACAATGAGCAGTTCTTC. This gives the protein CASSQGLADYNEQFF.

This clone showed up just once. The chain is built from TRBV11-2 and TRBJ2-5, with TRBD1 matching over 8 bases. Germline values: CDR1 SGHAT, CDR2 FQNNGV. With V trimmed by 3 bases and J by 4 bases, 7 bases remained unmatched. The CDR3 sequence is 15 residues long. This chain's CDR3 is CASSFGTGPGETQYF. CDR3 nucleotide sequence: TGTGCCAGCAGCTTCGGGACAGGCCCTGGAGAGACCCAGTACTTC.

The CDR3: CAISVNSNQPQHF. Here the CDR3 DNA reads TGTGCCATCAGTGTGAATAGCAATCAGCCCCAGCATTTT. The gene calls are TRBV10-3 and TRBJ1-5, with D hard to call. This CDR3 is built from 13 residues. The V end lost 4 bases, the J end lost 0 bases, and 4 bases lay between the germline ends. Germline V gene lookup returns CDR1 ENHRY and CDR2 SYGVKD.

The V and J genes are TRBV5-4 and TRBJ2-1; D unresolved. CDR1 and CDR2 from the germline V gene are SGHNT and YYREEE (reference sequence). V was trimmed by 0 bases and J by 4 bases, leaving 5 bases between them. The CDR3 loop spans 13 amino acids. The CDR3 protein is CASSLASYNEQFF. The CDR3 DNA reads as TGTGCCAGCAGCTTGGCGTCTTACAATGAGCAGTTCTTC.

As to this clone: An end of the junction differs from the germline gene, which may be a read error. The chain is built from TRBV18 and TRBJ2-3, with D perhaps matching TRBD2 (6 bases). This CDR3 is 13 amino acids long. Germline loops: CDR1 KGHSH, CDR2 LQKENI. The CDR3 region has the DNA TGTGCCAGCTCCCAGGGAGGACGTGGCATTCGGGATTTT. As protein: CASSQGGRGIRDF.

The chain is built from TRBV6-4 and TRBJ2-7; 10 bases are a match to TRBD2. The trim removed 8 bases at V and 7 bases at J, leaving 14 bases unmatched. The germline CDR1 and CDR2 sequences are MRHNA and SNTAGT. This CDR3 is built from 15 residues. CDR3 sequence reads: CASGGWASGRGEQYF. CDR3 DNA sequence: TGTGCCAGCGGAGGGTGGGCTAGCGGGAGAGGGGAGCAGTACTTC.

This clone was seen a handful of times. This chain uses TRBV5-1 with TRBJ1-2, with D uncertain. Looked up from germline, CDR1 is SGHRS and CDR2 is YFSETQ. With 4 bases removed from V and 8 bases from J, the gap between germline ends came to 12 bases. The CDR3 runs 12 residues. CDR3 DNA: TGCGCCAGCAGCATCGAGAATAAGGGCTACACCTTC. It is translated as CASSIENKGYTF.

V usage is TRBV10-2 and J usage is TRBJ2-7; D call uncertain. Germline CDR1 and CDR2: WSHSY and SAAADI. The CDR3 is 14 residues long. Trimming shortened V by 3 bases and J by 0 bases, and 9 bases separated the two germline ends. The CDR3 nucleotides read TGCGCCAGCAGTGACCCCCCTGGCTCCTACGAGCAGTACTTC. As protein: CASSDPPGSYEQYF.

The V and J genes are TRBV7-8 and TRBJ2-1; no definite D call. The V gene's germline CDR1 is SGHVS and CDR2 FQNEAQ. The CDR3 has 15 amino acids. V dropped 2 bases and J dropped 2 bases, with 10 bases sitting between them. For the CDR3, the DNA is TGTGCCAGCAGCTTACTCGCTACAACCTACAATGAGCAGTTCTTC. It translates to CASSLLATTYNEQFF.

This rearrangement joins TRBV4-2 to TRBJ1-2; no clear D gene. Germline CDR1 LGHNA, CDR2 YNFKEQ. V was cut by 0 bases and J by 8 bases, with 7 bases left in between. This CDR3 is built from 12 residues. The CDR3 DNA sequence: TGTGCCAGCAGCCAAGACGCCGAGGGCTACACCTTC. The encoded protein is CASSQDAEGYTF.

The genes are TRBV11-2 and TRBJ2-7; no clear D gene. Germline CDR1 SGHAT, CDR2 FQNNGV. V lost 8 bases and J lost 6, with 14 bases in between. This CDR3 spans 12 amino acids. The CDR3 sequence: CASGWVGREQYF. The DNA for the CDR3 is TGTGCCAGCGGTTGGGTCGGTCGCGAGCAGTACTTC.

The chain has TRBV7-2 and TRBJ1-1; D call uncertain. This CDR3 contains 13 residues. Trimming stripped 3 bases from V and 0 bases from J, with 5 bases between. CDR1 SGHTA and CDR2 FQGNSA come from the germline V gene. CDR3 amino acids: CASSLYLNTEAFF. DNA of the CDR3: TGTGCCAGCAGCTTGTATCTGAACACTGAAGCTTTCTTT.

This clone appeared a few times. The J gene is TRBJ2-3, the V gene TRBV18; 15 bases fit TRBD2. The CDR3 covers 17 residues. The germline V gene encodes CDR1 KGHSH and CDR2 LQKENI. The ends lost 0 bases at V and 4 bases at J; junction bases unmatched: 2. The CDR3 sequence is CASSPPGLAGGSDTQYF. CDR3 nucleotide sequence: TGTGCCAGCTCACCACCGGGACTAGCGGGAGGATCAGATACGCAGTATTTT. Based on the CDR3 plus reference TRBV18 and TRBJ2-3, the full variable domain is NAGVMQNPRHLVRRRGQEARLRCSPMKGHSHVYWYRQLPEEGLKFMVYLQKENIIDESGMPKERFSAEFPKEGPSILRIQQVVRGDSAAYFCASSPPGLAGGSDTQYFGPGTRLTVL.

This clone was counted once. The rearrangement joins TRBV5-1 to TRBJ2-7; TRBD2 aligns across 7 bases. The CDR3 extends over 15 amino acids. CDR1 is SGHRS, CDR2 YFSETQ, per germline. J was trimmed by 3 bases and V by 3 bases; bases with no gene match: 9. The CDR3: CASSSSGIGNYEQYF. CDR3 coding DNA: TGCGCCAGCAGCTCGAGCGGGATAGGTAACTACGAGCAGTACTTC.

The chain carries TRBV5-1 and TRBJ2-2, with TRBD1 matching over 8 bases. Per germline, CDR1 SGHRS and CDR2 YFSETQ. V lost 0 bases, J lost 5 bases, and 3 bases stayed unmatched. This CDR3 is 15 amino acids long. The CDR3 here is CASSLADRETGELFF. CDR3 DNA: TGCGCCAGCAGCTTGGCGGACAGGGAAACCGGGGAGCTGTTTTTT.

This clone was found once. This CDR3 is also generated by other DNA sequences in the sample. CDR3 sequence: CASSYQQGSGYTF. The CDR3, as DNA: TGTGCCAGCAGTTACCAACAGGGTTCTGGCTACACCTTC. The gene calls are TRBV6-5 and TRBJ1-2; tentative D call: TRBD1 (6 bases). Germline V gene sequence: CDR1 MNHEY, CDR2 SVGAGI. V lost 2 bases and J lost 7, with 11 bases in between. This CDR3 comprises 13 residues.